The 2 T cell receptor beta chains in this list originate from one sample, sequenced in a study of cytomegalovirus exposure and HLA in healthy donors. A multiplex PCR was run with 60 Vbeta primers and 13 Jbeta primers. TCRdb's copy holds only in-frame clones and misses some; the assay was immunoSEQ multiplex PCR. The sample shows 210,000 or so clones, 76% of them seen only once. Sequencing was carried out using PBMCs. These receptors originate from a man younger than 35 in good health and CMV-seronegative.

V is TRBV6-5 and J is TRBJ2-2, with 7 bases aligning to TRBD1. Looked up from germline, CDR1 is MNHEY and CDR2 is SVGAGI. There are 13 residues in the CDR3. The V and J ends lost 11 bases and 3 bases, in that order; junction bases with no gene match: 6. The CDR3 nucleotides are TGTGCCGGGGACACAGGGGACACCGGGGAGCTGTTTTTT. Translation: CAGDTGDTGELFF.

J is TRBJ2-3 and V is TRBV19; no clear D gene. Germline V gives CDR1 LNHDA, CDR2 SQIVND (reference sequence). This CDR3 has 14 residues. V was clipped by 11 bases and J by 0 bases, with 15 bases between them. This chain's CDR3 is CAPKEPSSTDTQYF. The CDR3 DNA reads as TGTGCCCCAAAGGAGCCCTCTAGCACAGATACGCAGTATTTT.